This T cell receptor (beta chain) was observed in a study of T-cell reconstitution after alpha-beta-depleted transplantation in children. Unique molecular identifiers were incorporated into the prepared TCRbeta library. TCRdb passed the PCR reads through MiXCR, listing each CDR3 protein once. The table records 200,000 to 250,000 distinct CDR3 sequences, approximately 11% of them present only once. The table lists this clonotype with many counts. The CDR3 spans 15 residues. After removal of 4 bases from V and 5 bases from J, the junction contained 10 bases not matched to a gene. Looked up from germline, CDR1 is SGHRS and CDR2 is YFSETQ.

The chain recombines TRBV5-1 with TRBJ2-5; 8 nucleotides align to TRBD2. The sequencing used PBMCs, collected before TCRalphabeta/CD19-depleted stem cell transplant. The sequence derives from a child younger than two with acute myeloid leukemia, due to receive a stem cell transplant. The CDR3 is CASSRSGGGQETQYF. CDR3 sequence (DNA): TGCGCCAGCAGCCGCAGCGGGGGAGGTCAGGAGACCCAGTACTTC.